Listed here are 22 T cell receptor beta chains from one sample, sequenced in a study of blood T cells in healthy people across ages. Combining a sample-barcoded 5' primer with a J-beta primer mix, a second PCR ran for roughly 6 to 11 cycles. TCRdb re-called the 5' RACE reads with MiXCR, one entry per CDR3 protein. The table has some 780,000 distinct CDR3 sequences, roughly 50% seen once. The specimen sequenced was blood. The receptors shown here come from a man aged 35 to 55 in good health.

The V and J genes are TRBV20-1 and TRBJ2-4; D may correspond to TRBD1 or TRBD2 (5 bases each). The J call may be mistaken, given a closer DNA end match to TRBJ2-7. The CDR3 loop spans 15 amino acids. Germline CDR1 DFQATT, CDR2 SNEGSKA (reference sequence). The CDR3 reads CSARDSGTSTYEQYF. The CDR3 bases are TGCAGTGCTAGAGATTCCGGGACGAGCACCTACGAGCAGTACTTC.

The chain joins TRBV15 to TRBJ2-7; the match to TRBD1 covers 8 bases. Germline V gene data show CDR1 as LNHNV and CDR2 as YYDKDF (reference sequence). The CDR3 is 16 residues long. V was clipped by 1 base and J by 5 bases; unmatched bases: 10. CDR3 coding DNA: TGTGCCACCAGCAGAGCTGGGACAGGAAAATTGAACGAGCAGTACTTC. Translating it yields CATSRAGTGKLNEQYF.

J is TRBJ2-5 and V is TRBV28; weak D call: TRBD2 (6 bases). The J call may be in error: the DNA end matches TRBJ2-7 better. CDR1 and CDR2 from the germline V gene are MDHEN and SYDVKM. CDR3 length equals 14 residues. CDR3 bases: TGTGCCAGCAGTTTGTACGGAGGGAGCTACGAGCAGTACTTC. Amino acids: CASSLYGGSYEQYF.

This chain connects TRBV28 to TRBJ2-3, with D possibly TRBD1 on 6 matching bases. The length of the CDR3 is 19 residues. The germline CDR1 and CDR2 sequences are MDHEN and SYDVKM. Trimming shortened V by 5 bases and J by 4 bases, and 28 bases separated the two germline ends. The CDR3 nucleotides are TGTGCCAGCAGTCCCAAACTTACACATACAGGGTCCGCCGCAGATACGCAGTATTTT. This codes for CASSPKLTHTGSAADTQYF.

The chain uses TRBV27 and TRBJ1-6, with unresolved D. CDR1 MNHEY and CDR2 SMNVEV come from the germline V gene (reference sequence). The ends were cut back, 2 bases at V and 7 bases at J, with 3 bases in the middle. This CDR3 region has 12 residues. DNA of the CDR3: TGTGCCAGCAGTTTAACCAATTCACCCCTCCACTTT. Translation gives CASSLTNSPLHF.

The chain links TRBV29-1 to TRBJ2-7, with 12 bases lining up with TRBD2. V shed 4 bases, J shed 7 bases, and the junction held 8 bases outside the gene matches. There are 14 residues in the CDR3. CDR1 and CDR2 from the germline V gene are SQVTM and ANQGSEA. CDR3: CSVGTLAGGGEQYF. CDR3 DNA: TGCAGCGTTGGGACACTAGCGGGAGGTGGTGAGCAGTACTTC.

The chain uses TRBV12-3 or TRBV12-4 and TRBJ2-3; D might be TRBD1 or TRBD2, each matching 5 bases. Trimming removed 3 bases at V and 3 bases at J, with 10 bases between. This CDR3 is 14 amino acids long. CDR3 nucleotide sequence: TGTGCCAGCAGTTTTGGGACCGAGACAGATACGCAGTATTTT. Its translation is CASSFGTETDTQYF.

The chain uses TRBV6-2 or TRBV6-3 and TRBJ2-1, with 13 bases matching TRBD2. The CDR3 extends over 20 amino acids. Germline CDR1 MNHEY, CDR2 SVGEGT. Trimming at V came to 5 bases and at J to 5 bases, leaving 18 bases not matched to a gene. CDR3 nucleotide sequence: TGTGCCAGCAGTCCAACACTCCTTGGACTAGCGGGAGACCCTAACAATGAGCAGTTCTTC. It specifies CASSPTLLGLAGDPNNEQFF.

This clonotype was seen a handful of times. This chain links TRBV7-3 with TRBJ2-5; perhaps TRBD1 as D (6 bases). Trimming pared 0 bases from V and 1 base from J, leaving 9 bases between. CDR1 and CDR2 (germline): SGHTA, FQGTGA. The CDR3 has 15 amino acids. CDR3: CASSLTGQPQETQYF. In nucleotides, the CDR3 is TGTGCCAGCAGCTTAACCGGACAGCCCCAAGAGACCCAGTACTTC.

This clonotype was seen just once. This chain links TRBV5-5 with TRBJ1-2; D might be TRBD1 (5 bases). V lost 6 bases, J lost 4 bases, and 16 bases lay in between. This CDR3 is built from 14 residues. CDR1 is SGHKS and CDR2 is YYEKEE in the germline V gene (reference sequence). The CDR3 spells CASIPHNGGYGYTF. CDR3 nucleotides: TGTGCCAGCATCCCGCATAATGGGGGCTATGGCTACACCTTC.

The chain has TRBV20-1 and TRBJ1-5, with no clear D. In germline, CDR1 is DFQATT, CDR2 SNEGSKA (reference sequence). The CDR3 has 15 residues. Trimming removed 3 bases from V and 8 bases from J, with 20 bases in between. The CDR3: CSARIGWRESEPQHF. In nucleotides, the CDR3 is TGCAGTGCTAGGATAGGGTGGAGAGAATCAGAGCCCCAGCATTTT.

The chain joins TRBV6-2 or TRBV6-3 to TRBJ2-7; tentatively, D is TRBD1 (6 bases). This CDR3 is 14 amino acids long. Trimming left V 5 bases short and J 4 bases short, with 15 bases between. Germline values: CDR1 MNHEY, CDR2 SVGEGT. CDR3 nucleotides: TGTGCCAGCAGTGACCTCGGACAGCGATACGAGCAGTACTTC. This translates into CASSDLGQRYEQYF.

The chain links TRBV9 to TRBJ2-1; 10 bases line up with TRBD2. Germline values: CDR1 SGDLS, CDR2 YYNGEE. The CDR3 length is 13 residues. J lost 9 bases, V lost 6 bases, and 6 bases had no gene match. CDR3 in DNA: TGTGCCAGCAACATAGCGGGGGGTACTGAGCAGTTCTTC. Translation: CASNIAGGTEQFF.

This clonotype has just a few counts. The rearrangement links TRBV25-1 to TRBJ2-5; possibly TRBD2 for D (6 bases). V shed 5 bases and J shed 11 bases, with 21 bases lying between them. Germline V CDR1 and CDR2: MGHDK, SYGVNS. CDR3 length: 14 amino acids. The CDR3 reads CASSPEAGSGEQYF. The CDR3 nucleotides read TGTGCCAGCAGTCCCGAGGCGGGGTCCGGGGAGCAGTACTTC.

This clonotype was counted a few times. The chain joins TRBV7-9 to TRBJ2-5; 11 positions agree with TRBD2. Unmatched junction bases numbered 4, after V lost 5 bases and J lost 5 bases. CDR1 and CDR2 (germline): SEHNR, FQNEAQ (reference sequence). The CDR3 covers 14 residues. The CDR3 DNA sequence: TGTGCCAGCAGCCCCCGGACTAGCGGGGAGACCCAGTACTTC. Translation gives CASSPRTSGETQYF.

This clonotype was recorded once. The chain carries TRBV7-9 and TRBJ2-1, with 7 bases lining up with TRBD2. Germline CDR1 reads SEHNR; CDR2 reads FQNEAQ (reference sequence). The V gene end was trimmed by 5 bases and the J gene end by 6 bases; junction bases not matched to a gene: 13. The CDR3 has 16 amino acids. The CDR3 nucleotides read TGTGCCAGCAGCACCCGATGGACTAGATTCGGCAATGAGCAGTTCTTC. It encodes CASSTRWTRFGNEQFF.

There are many counts of this clonotype. The germline gene is not matched at one end of the junction; a read error may be the cause. The rearrangement links TRBV4-1 to TRBJ2-7, with D hard to call. The CDR3 totals 13 residues. Germline V gives CDR1 MGHRA, CDR2 YSYEKL. CDR3 nucleotide sequence: TGTGCCAGCAGCCAAGGTCCCTCCTACGAGCAGTACTTC. Amino acid sequence: CASSQGPSYEQYF.

This chain links TRBV7-9 with TRBJ2-7, with D tentatively TRBD1 or TRBD2 (5 bases each). CDR3 length: 15 residues. Deletions cut 5 bases from V and 3 bases from J, with 17 bases between. Germline CDR1 SEHNR, CDR2 FQNEAQ (reference sequence). In nucleotides, the CDR3 is TGTGCCAGCAGCGGAACCGGGACCACAATCTACGAGCAGTACTTC. As protein: CASSGTGTTIYEQYF. The full variable domain, with the rest looked up from reference TRBV7-9 and TRBJ2-7, is DTGVSQNPRHKITKRGQNVTFRCDPISEHNRLYWYRQTLGQGPEFLTYFQNEAQLEKSRLLSDRFSAERPKGSFSTLEIQRTEQGDSAMYLCASSGTGTTIYEQYFGPGTRLTVT.

This clonotype has more than one count but fewer than ten. The genes are TRBV20-1 and TRBJ2-1; 8 bases match TRBD1. CDR3 size: 13 residues. Trimming at V came to 3 bases and at J to 6 bases, leaving 4 bases not matched to a gene. The germline gives CDR1 DFQATT, CDR2 SNEGSKA (reference sequence). CDR3 nucleotides: TGCAGTGCTAGTCAGGGGGCTTTCAATGAGCAGTTCTTC. Amino acid sequence: CSASQGAFNEQFF.

The table lists this clonotype with a few counts. The genes are TRBV12-3 or TRBV12-4 and TRBJ2-5; D is perhaps TRBD2 (7 bases). The length of the CDR3 is 15 residues. V dropped 2 bases and J dropped 5 bases, with 15 bases sitting between them. This CDR3 is CASSLRGAYRETQYF. The CDR3 coding sequence is TGTGCCAGCAGTTTACGGGGGGCTTATAGGGAGACCCAGTACTTC.

For this clonotype: A junction boundary mismatches the germline segment, possibly from a read error. V usage is TRBV6-6 and J usage is TRBJ2-7, with 7 bases that match TRBD1. This CDR3 is 12 amino acids long. Germline assignment: CDR1 MNHNY and CDR2 SVGAGI (reference sequence). CDR3 nucleotide sequence: TGTGCCAGCAGTGACTCACAGGGGAGGCAGTACTTC. Protein sequence: CASSDSQGRQYF.

The genes are TRBV12-3 or TRBV12-4 and TRBJ2-5; D gene uncertain. V lost 5 bases, J lost 4 bases, and 14 bases lay in between. The CDR3 consists of 14 residues. The CDR3 DNA reads as TGTGCCAGCAGTGTGCGGACGTACCCAGAGACCCAGTACTTC. Amino acids: CASSVRTYPETQYF.